The 9 T cell receptor beta chains listed next were all sequenced from one sample in a study of cytomegalovirus exposure and HLA in healthy donors. Researchers ran the PCR with 60 Vbeta and 13 Jbeta primers. Produced via immunoSEQ multiplex PCR; TCRdb's table is partial and in-frame only. The repertoire holds approximately 120,000 clones, with under 85% as singletons. Sequencing input: PBMCs. The receptors here all came from a man between 35 and 55 years old in good health and CMV-seronegative.

V and J are TRBV7-2 and TRBJ2-1, with TRBD2 matching 16 bases. Germline CDR1 SGHTA, CDR2 FQGNSA. This CDR3 spans 16 amino acids. The J segment lost 5 bases and the V segment lost 3 bases, leaving 1 base of the junction unmatched. DNA of the CDR3: TGTGCCAGCAGCTTCGGGACTAGCGGGAGGGACAATGAGCAGTTCTTC. Translating it yields CASSFGTSGRDNEQFF.

V and J are TRBV19 and TRBJ1-4, with 8 bases identical to TRBD1. Germline lookup yields CDR1 LNHDA and CDR2 SQIVND (reference sequence). The CDR3 runs 14 residues. Germline trimming cut 4 bases from V and 7 bases from J; bases unmatched to any gene: 5. CDR3 region: CASSTRQGFEKLFF. The CDR3 nucleotides are TGTGCCAGTAGTACTCGACAGGGGTTTGAAAAACTGTTTTTT.

This clone was seen only a few times. The genes are TRBV25-1 and TRBJ2-5, with 11 bases aligning to TRBD1. V lost 1 base to trimming and J lost 1 base; unmatched junction nucleotides: 5. Per the germline V gene, CDR1 is MGHDK and CDR2 is SYGVNS. This CDR3 has 17 amino acids. Here the CDR3 reads CASSEWMDRGLQETQYF. CDR3 bases: TGTGCCAGCAGTGAATGGATGGACAGGGGGCTCCAAGAGACCCAGTACTTC.

CDR3 in DNA: TGTGCCAGCAGCCCCGGGACAGGGTACCAAGAGACCCAGTACTTC. Translating it yields CASSPGTGYQETQYF. The rearrangement joins TRBV11-2 to TRBJ2-5; TRBD1 matches 9 bases. The CDR3 loop spans 15 amino acids. The ends lost 5 bases at V and 0 bases at J; junction bases unmatched: 4. Germline loops: CDR1 SGHAT, CDR2 FQNNGV.

This sequence joins TRBV7-2 and TRBJ2-7; 8 positions agree with TRBD2. The CDR3 contains 18 residues. V was pared by 5 bases and J by 0 bases, with 15 bases of the junction left unmatched. Germline loops: CDR1 SGHTA, CDR2 FQGNSA. The CDR3 loop is CASSIRWVAGLSSYEQYF. In DNA form, the CDR3 reads TGTGCCAGCAGCATAAGATGGGTAGCGGGGCTAAGCTCCTACGAGCAGTACTTC.

The rearrangement joins TRBV9 to TRBJ2-7, with D maybe TRBD2 (6 bases). The germline V gene encodes CDR1 SGDLS and CDR2 YYNGEE. The V end was cut by 4 bases, the J end by 4 bases, with 18 bases between. The CDR3 covers 15 residues. In DNA, the CDR3 is TGTGCCAGCAGCCTAGGACCGGGGGAGGTTTACGAGCAGTACTTC. Its protein product is CASSLGPGEVYEQYF.

The chain is built from TRBV7-9 and TRBJ1-2; 7 bases are a match to TRBD1. This CDR3 contains 15 residues. The germline V gene has CDR1 SEHNR and CDR2 FQNEAQ (reference sequence). V was clipped by 4 bases and J by 11 bases; unmatched bases: 16. This CDR3 is CASSSRTGGAMRYTF. The CDR3 region has the DNA TGTGCCAGCAGCTCGAGGACAGGAGGGGCTATGAGGTACACCTTC.

The chain carries TRBV7-9 and TRBJ1-1; D might be TRBD1 (5 bases). This CDR3 region has 13 residues. Germline CDR1 and CDR2: SEHNR and FQNEAQ (reference sequence). Trimming shortened V by 4 bases and J by 6 bases, and 12 bases separated the two germline ends. CDR3 loop: CASSSWGGPEAFF. The CDR3 DNA reads as TGTGCCAGCAGCTCTTGGGGGGGACCTGAAGCTTTCTTT.

The CDR3 is CASSFEDQETQYF. The CDR3 nucleotides are TGTGCCAGCAGCTTCGAGGACCAAGAGACCCAGTACTTC. The chain is built from TRBV7-9 and TRBJ2-5; D is ambiguous. From germline, CDR1 is SEHNR and CDR2 FQNEAQ (reference sequence). Trimming cost V 3 bases and J 0 bases, with 5 bases left between them. The CDR3 is 13 residues long.